Listed below are T cell receptor beta chains from one sample, sequenced in a study of metastatic and nonmetastatic thyroid tumors. Using MiXCR, TCRdb reanalyzed the PCR reads. This sample yields tens of thousands of clones, of which around 17% are seen a single time; around 9.9% belongs to the top ten. The sequenced sample consisted of tumor tissue. Every receptor here comes from a female donor with papillary thyroid cancer or a benign thyroid nodule (not recorded which). Some clones in this sample may be carry-over from other donors' samples. Both conserved end residues are part of each CDR3. The D gene is left open where the match is weak. Clone size is given for some rows only: seen once, a few or many times, or a class if the clone is expanded.

size,D,J,V,DNA,CDR3
many,TRBD1,TRBJ1-2,TRBV24-1,TGTGCCACCAGCCCGGGACAGCAACCCTATGGCTACACCTTC,CATSPGQQPYGYTF
.,.,TRBJ1-5,TRBV5-1,TGCGCCAGCGGATACAGGGATTATAGCAATCAGCCCCAGCATTTT,CASGYRDYSNQPQHF
many,.,TRBJ2-7,TRBV7-3,TGTGCCAGCAGCTTAAGCGGCGGGCACAGCGAGCAGTACTTC,CASSLSGGHSEQYF
many,.,TRBJ2-7,TRBV3-1,TGTGCCAGCAGCCCGCTTTTCACGGGAGCCTACGAGCAGTACTTC,CASSPLFTGAYEQYF
many,.,TRBJ1-2,TRBV7-9,TGTGCCAGCAGCCTCCAGGGTGATGGCTACACCTTC,CASSLQGDGYTF
many,.,TRBJ1-1,TRBV5-1,TGCGCCAGCAGCTTGGTGTCGCAGGGTACCACTGAAGCTTTCTTT,CASSLVSQGTTEAFF
.,.,TRBJ1-2,TRBV7-2,TGCGCCAGCATCTTAGCATTGGGCCAGGCCTATGGCTACACCTTC,CASILALGQAYGYTF
many,TRBD2,TRBJ2-3,TRBV5-1,TGCGCCAGCGCGCTTAGCGGGAGCACAGATACGCAGTATTTT,CASALSGSTDTQYF
many,.,TRBJ1-3,TRBV7-9,TGTGCCAGCAGCTTGTCAGGTCTCTCTGGAAACACCATATATTTT,CASSLSGLSGNTIYF
many,.,TRBJ2-7,TRBV5-1,TGCGCCAGCAGCGTGGAAGGACAGATCTACGAGCAGTACTTC,CASSVEGQIYEQYF
.,.,TRBJ1-2,TRBV7-2,TGTGCCAGCAGCTTAGGGATACCCGACTACACCTTC,CASSLGIPDYTF
many,TRBD2,TRBJ2-3,TRBV7-7,TGTGCTAGCAGCTTATCGGCTAGCGGGATGTCGACAGATACGCAGTATTTT,CASSLSASGMSTDTQYF
.,.,TRBJ2-3,TRBV12-3/TRBV12-4,TGTGCCAGCAGTTTTTGGCTATCTGGAGGAGATACGCAGTATTTT,CASSFWLSGGDTQYF
many,.,TRBJ2-1,TRBV5-1,TGCGCCAGCAGCTTGGAGGGCGGGTACTCCTACAATGAGCAGTTCTTC,CASSLEGGYSYNEQFF
many,.,TRBJ1-2,TRBV4-3,TGCGCCAGCAGCCTCGATAGACAGGTCGACTATGGCTACACCTTC,CASSLDRQVDYGYTF
many,TRBD2,TRBJ2-6,TRBV10-3,TGTGCCATCAGCCGGGGGGACGGAAGCTCTGGGGCCAACGTCCTGACTTTC,CAISRGDGSSGANVLTF
many,TRBD1,TRBJ2-1,TRBV10-1,TGCGCCAGCAGTGGACAGGGGAAAGAAAACTACAATGAGCAGTTCTTC,CASSGQGKENYNEQFF
many,.,TRBJ1-1,TRBV4-2,TGTGCCAGCAGCCAGGGACAACTAGGCACTGAAGCTTTCTTT,CASSQGQLGTEAFF
many,.,TRBJ1-5,TRBV19,TGTGCCAGTAGTATCACGGGCGAACAGCCCCAGCATTTT,CASSITGEQPQHF
.,.,TRBJ2-3,TRBV5-1,TGCGCCAGCAGCGAGGGTTGTTTCACAGATACTCAGTATTTT,CASSEGCFTDTQYF
many,.,TRBJ1-1,TRBV7-8,TGTGCCAGCAGCTTAGAGGCAGGGACGAACACTGAAGCTTTCTTT,CASSLEAGTNTEAFF
.,.,TRBJ2-3,TRBV5-8,TGTGCCAGCAGCTTCGGACAGACCACAGATACGCAGTATTTT,CASSFGQTTDTQYF
many,TRBD2,TRBJ2-3,TRBV11-2,TGTGCCAGACCTCCGGGACTAGCGGGAGGTGCCGCTAAAGATACGCAGTATTTT,CARPPGLAGGAAKDTQYF
many,TRBD1,TRBJ1-1,TRBV9,TGTGCCAGCAGCGTAGGGGAGCGACAGGGGGCTGAAGCTTTCTTT,CASSVGERQGAEAFF
many,TRBD1,TRBJ1-3,TRBV20-1,TGCAGTGCATTCGTAGGACAGGGGTCTGAGGAAATATATTTT,CSAFVGQGSEEIYF
many,.,TRBJ1-1,TRBV7-9,TGTGCCAGCAGCTTGTCGCGGGGAGCGAACACTGAAGCTTTCTTT,CASSLSRGANTEAFF
few,.,TRBJ1-1,TRBV10-1,TGCGCCAGCGCCCCGTGGTTGGGGGTCTTCACTGAAGCTTTCTTT,CASAPWLGVFTEAFF
few,TRBD2,TRBJ2-7,TRBV28,TGTGCCAGCAGTCCGCACTCCGGGACTAAAAACAACGAGCAGTACTTC,CASSPHSGTKNNEQYF
many,TRBD1,TRBJ2-2,TRBV4-3,TGCGCCAGCAGCCGATCGGACAGGGGGACCGGGGAGCTGTTTTTT,CASSRSDRGTGELFF
.,.,TRBJ2-2,TRBV28,TGTGCCAGCAGTTCCCCTGGACGATTAAGGACCGGGGAGCTGTTTTTT,CASSSPGRLRTGELFF
many,.,TRBJ1-3,TRBV6-5,TGTGCCAGCAGTTACGGCGACACCATATATTTT,CASSYGDTIYF